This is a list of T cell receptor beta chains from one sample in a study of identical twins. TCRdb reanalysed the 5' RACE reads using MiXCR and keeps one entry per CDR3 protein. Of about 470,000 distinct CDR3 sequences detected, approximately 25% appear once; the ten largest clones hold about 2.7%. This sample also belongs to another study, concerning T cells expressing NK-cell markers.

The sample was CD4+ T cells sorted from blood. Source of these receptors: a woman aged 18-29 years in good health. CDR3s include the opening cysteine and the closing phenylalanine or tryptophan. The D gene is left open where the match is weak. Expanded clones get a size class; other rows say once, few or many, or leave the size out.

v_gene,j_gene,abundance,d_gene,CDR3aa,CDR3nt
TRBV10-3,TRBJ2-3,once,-,CAISEQTGPTDTQYF,TGTGCCATCAGTGAGCAAACAGGGCCGACAGATACGCAGTATTTT
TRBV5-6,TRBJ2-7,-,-,CASSLTREQYF,TGTGCCAGCAGCCTTACCCGCGAGCAGTACTTC
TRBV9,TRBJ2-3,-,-,CASSVGRDTQYF,TGTGCCAGCAGCGTAGGCCGGGATACGCAGTATTTT
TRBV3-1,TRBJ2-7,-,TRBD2,CASSQEGAGAYEQYF,TGTGCCAGCAGCCAAGAGGGAGCGGGGGCCTACGAGCAGTACTTC
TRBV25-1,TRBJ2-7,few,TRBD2,CASSDVAGGGEQYF,TGTGCCAGCAGTGATGTAGCGGGGGGGGGCGAGCAGTACTTC
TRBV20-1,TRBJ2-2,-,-,CSARVVGTGELFF,TGCAGTGCTAGAGTCGTGGGAACCGGGGAGCTGTTTTTT
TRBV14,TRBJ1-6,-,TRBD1,CASSSWTGNSPLHF,TGTGCCAGCAGCTCTTGGACAGGGAATTCACCCCTCCACTTT
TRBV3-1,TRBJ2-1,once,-,CASSHTGNGAWVF,TGTGCCAGCAGCCACACAGGTAATGGAGCGTGGGTCTTC
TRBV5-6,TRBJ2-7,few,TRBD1,CASSFPGGYEQYF,TGTGCCAGCAGCTTCCCAGGGGGCTACGAGCAGTACTTC
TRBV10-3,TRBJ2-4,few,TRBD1,CAIGMGTGGNIQYF,TGTGCCATCGGGATGGGAACAGGGGGAAACATTCAGTACTTC
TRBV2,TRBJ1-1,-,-,CASRINTEAFF,TGTGCCAGCAGGATAAACACTGAAGCTTTCTTT
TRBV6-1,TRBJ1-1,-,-,CASTPHTPGADTEAFF,TGTGCCAGCACCCCTCACACGCCGGGGGCTGACACTGAAGCTTTCTTT
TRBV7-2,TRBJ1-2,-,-,CASSLLDRPYGYTF,TGTGCCAGCAGCCTTTTGGACAGACCTTATGGCTACACCTTC
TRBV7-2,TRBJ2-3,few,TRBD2,CASSVSSGRVPDTQYF,TGTGCCAGCAGCGTGTCTAGCGGGAGGGTACCAGATACGCAGTATTTT
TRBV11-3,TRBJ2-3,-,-,CASSLVVGGTDTQYF,TGTGCCAGCAGCTTAGTGGTGGGGGGCACAGATACGCAGTATTTT
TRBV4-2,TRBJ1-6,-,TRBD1,CASSGDRDSYNSPLHF,TGTGCCAGCAGCGGTGACAGGGACTCGTATAATTCACCCCTCCACTTT
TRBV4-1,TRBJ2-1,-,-,CASSQDSTYNEQFF,TGCGCCAGCAGCCAGGATTCTACATACAATGAGCAGTTCTTC
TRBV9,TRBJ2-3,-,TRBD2,CASSAGLAASTDTQYF,TGTGCCAGCAGCGCGGGACTAGCGGCTAGCACAGATACGCAGTATTTT
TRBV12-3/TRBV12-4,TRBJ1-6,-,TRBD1,CASKQTGGFNSPLHF,TGTGCCAGCAAGCAGACAGGGGGCTTCAATTCACCCCTCCACTTT
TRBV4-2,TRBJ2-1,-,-,CASSHRGIDNEQFF,TGTGCCAGCAGCCACCGGGGAATCGACAATGAGCAGTTCTTC
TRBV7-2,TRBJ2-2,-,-,CASLTARTGELFF,TGTGCCAGCCTTACGGCTCGCACCGGGGAGCTGTTTTTT
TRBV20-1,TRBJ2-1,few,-,CSARKTRGEQFF,TGCAGTGCTAGAAAAACCAGGGGTGAGCAGTTCTTC
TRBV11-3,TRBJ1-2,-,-,CASSYFGSGYTF,TGTGCCAGCAGCTACTTTGGTAGCGGCTACACCTTC
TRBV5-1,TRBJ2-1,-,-,CASSLVVTTLHNEQFF,TGCGCCAGCAGCTTGGTCGTGACAACCTTACACAATGAGCAGTTCTTC
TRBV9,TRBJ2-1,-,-,CASSVRSSSFRFF,TGTGCCAGCAGCGTTAGGTCTAGCTCCTTTAGGTTCTTC
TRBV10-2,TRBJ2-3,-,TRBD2,CASSERGTSGLSTDTQYF,TGCGCCAGCAGTGAGCGAGGGACTAGCGGGCTAAGCACAGATACGCAGTATTTT
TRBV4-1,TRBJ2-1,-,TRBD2,CASSQGRASGHNEQFF,TGCGCCAGCAGCCAAGGAAGGGCTAGCGGACACAATGAGCAGTTCTTC
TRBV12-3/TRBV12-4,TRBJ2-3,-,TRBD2,CASRATSGFTDTQYF,TGTGCCAGCAGAGCGACTAGCGGGTTCACAGATACGCAGTATTTT
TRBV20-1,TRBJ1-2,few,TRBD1,CSASRTGGFDYGYTF,TGCAGTGCGTCGAGAACAGGGGGCTTCGACTATGGCTACACCTTC
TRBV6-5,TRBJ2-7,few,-,CASSFGLLRRREQYF,TGTGCCAGCAGTTTCGGCTTACTAAGGCGTCGAGAGCAGTACTTC
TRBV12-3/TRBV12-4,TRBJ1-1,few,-,CASSPQTVNTEAFF,TGTGCCAGCAGTCCACAGACAGTGAACACTGAAGCTTTCTTT
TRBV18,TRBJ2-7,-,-,CASSPNFDRRETYEQYF,TGTGCCAGCTCCCCCAATTTCGACAGGAGGGAGACCTACGAGCAGTACTTC
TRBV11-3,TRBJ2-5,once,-,CASSSTGQETQYF,TGTGCCAGCAGCTCAACGGGTCAAGAGACCCAGTACTTC
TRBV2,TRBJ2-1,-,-,CASFWEEQFF,TGTGCCAGCTTCTGGGAGGAGCAGTTCTTC
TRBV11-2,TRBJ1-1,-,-,CASSNRGGNTEAFF,TGTGCCAGCAGCAATAGAGGGGGAAACACTGAAGCTTTCTTT
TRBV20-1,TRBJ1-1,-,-,CSAPRAGANTEAFF,TGCAGTGCACCCCGGGCAGGAGCGAACACTGAAGCTTTCTTT
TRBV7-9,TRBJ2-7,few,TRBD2,CASSARTGGEQYF,TGTGCCAGCAGCGCGCGGACGGGGGGGGAGCAGTACTTC